Listed below are T cell receptor beta chains from one sample, sequenced in a study of blood T cell dynamics during melanoma immunotherapy. TCRdb's copy holds only in-frame clones and misses some; the assay was immunoSEQ multiplex PCR. The data contain approximately 17,000 clones, roughly nine tenths of them singletons. This specimen was blood, taken from a patient treated with checkpoint blockade. The source is a human donor with melanoma. The CDR3 runs from the conserved cysteine through the conserved F or W. Each record gives: CDR3 protein, J gene, clone size, V gene. Size values are once, few and many counts, or a class for expanded clones, and some rows have none.

CDR3: CAVPGVNTGELFF
J: TRBJ2-2
size: -
V: TRBV6-6

CDR3: CASSDGGIDEQYF
J: TRBJ2-7
size: -
V: TRBV27

CDR3: CASSVPYYGYTF
J: TRBJ1-2
size: -
V: TRBV9

CDR3: CASSQDWGDGNEQFF
J: TRBJ2-1
size: medium-sized
V: TRBV4-3

CDR3: CASSGPSRSYEQYF
J: TRBJ2-7
size: once
V: TRBV28

CDR3: CASSLSGRAYNEQFF
J: TRBJ2-1
size: -
V: TRBV7-9

CDR3: CATNTGRDTVEQYF
J: TRBJ2-7
size: -
V: TRBV28

CDR3: CAWSGGQGPYQPQHF
J: TRBJ1-5
size: -
V: TRBV30

CDR3: CAISDGLAPNEQFF
J: TRBJ2-1
size: -
V: TRBV10-3

CDR3: CASSPITGRGFEAFF
J: TRBJ1-1
size: -
V: TRBV11-2

CDR3: CASRGAGGTEAFF
J: TRBJ1-1
size: -
V: TRBV28

CDR3: CASTLQGSYNEQFF
J: TRBJ2-1
size: -
V: TRBV19

CDR3: CASSLGRWTGKSSDTEAFF
J: TRBJ1-1
size: -
V: TRBV5-4

CDR3: CASSQELAKNIQYF
J: TRBJ2-4
size: -
V: TRBV18

CDR3: CASSFRVAAHYGYTF
J: TRBJ1-2
size: -
V: TRBV28

CDR3: CASSVGQGSGNTIYF
J: TRBJ1-3
size: once
V: TRBV9

CDR3: CATSRDKAYGYTF
J: TRBJ1-2
size: -
V: TRBV15

CDR3: CASSPGTSGPYEQCF
J: TRBJ2-7
size: -
V: TRBV5-4

CDR3: CASSLLGGQGAYQPQHF
J: TRBJ1-5
size: -
V: TRBV27

CDR3: CASSPTSGSYNEQFF
J: TRBJ2-1
size: -
V: TRBV28

CDR3: CAWSPSFNEKLFF
J: TRBJ1-4
size: once
V: TRBV30

CDR3: CASSFPIGGRRTDTQYF
J: TRBJ2-3
size: -
V: TRBV11-2

CDR3: CSAREGETQYF
J: TRBJ2-5
size: -
V: TRBV20-1

CDR3: CASSVDRSTDTQYF
J: TRBJ2-3
size: -
V: TRBV9

CDR3: CASSSIIGQEQYF
J: TRBJ2-7
size: -
V: TRBV5-1

CDR3: CASDSQYF
J: TRBJ2-5
size: once
V: TRBV30

CDR3: CASSARTGSNQPQHF
J: TRBJ1-5
size: -
V: TRBV27

CDR3: CAWSVRDTGPGRYQPQHF
J: TRBJ1-5
size: -
V: TRBV30

CDR3: CASSLEGTGASEQYF
J: TRBJ2-7
size: -
V: TRBV7-2

CDR3: CASSVQPGGSEKLFF
J: TRBJ1-4
size: -
V: TRBV9

CDR3: CASSTITGAGRGGYTF
J: TRBJ1-2
size: -
V: TRBV11-1

CDR3: CASSQDRGSRNTEAFF
J: TRBJ1-1
size: -
V: TRBV4-1

CDR3: CASSPGTSGSYNEQFF
J: TRBJ2-1
size: -
V: TRBV4-2

CDR3: CASSPTSGSSSYEQYF
J: TRBJ2-7
size: -
V: TRBV28

CDR3: CASSSDGLAKNIQYF
J: TRBJ2-4
size: once
V: TRBV2

CDR3: CASSPWTEVARSLSGANVLTF
J: TRBJ2-6
size: -
V: TRBV27

CDR3: CASSQDSPGTGHSGNTIYF
J: TRBJ1-3
size: -
V: TRBV4-1

CDR3: CAAIGVNEQFF
J: TRBJ2-1
size: -
V: TRBV7-9

CDR3: CASSSLRTGTGANVLTF
J: TRBJ2-6
size: -
V: TRBV28

CDR3: CAISDRTGNTDEQYF
J: TRBJ2-7
size: -
V: TRBV10-3

CDR3: CASSVAGQGPGAEAFF
J: TRBJ1-1
size: -
V: TRBV9

CDR3: CASNPTGTEKLFF
J: TRBJ1-4
size: -
V: TRBV28

CDR3: CASSLSYVAEQYF
J: TRBJ2-7
size: -
V: TRBV27

CDR3: CASSLPTSRNTGELFF
J: TRBJ2-2
size: -
V: TRBV6-6

CDR3: CASSVDDTDTQYF
J: TRBJ2-3
size: -
V: TRBV9

CDR3: CASSPTVRQHPNEQFF
J: TRBJ2-1
size: -
V: TRBV27

CDR3: CASSDTGQGGTNEQFF
J: TRBJ2-1
size: -
V: TRBV25-1

CDR3: CASSPGQGAGEKLFF
J: TRBJ1-4
size: -
V: TRBV11-2

CDR3: CASSQDQGRRGYGYTF
J: TRBJ1-2
size: -
V: TRBV4-3

CDR3: CASRQTYEQYF
J: -
size: once
V: TRBV6-6

CDR3: CASSLRWSSAEQYF
J: TRBJ2-7
size: medium-sized
V: TRBV7-6

CDR3: CASSLMSEQFF
J: TRBJ2-1
size: -
V: TRBV5-1

CDR3: CASGSSASSYNEQFF
J: TRBJ2-1
size: -
V: TRBV12-5

CDR3: CAISDTNTEAFF
J: TRBJ1-1
size: -
V: TRBV10-3

CDR3: CASSTVSGAISGNTIYF
J: TRBJ1-3
size: -
V: TRBV9

CDR3: CASSLGLGRDQPQHF
J: TRBJ1-5
size: -
V: TRBV7-9

CDR3: CASSARLAGTHEQYF
J: TRBJ2-7
size: -
V: TRBV9

CDR3: CASSLGLQGADTQYF
J: TRBJ2-3
size: -
V: TRBV11-2

CDR3: CASSLSGTDAYEQYF
J: TRBJ2-7
size: once
V: TRBV19